The 30 T cell receptor beta chains below come from one sample, sequenced in a study of T cell responses to AZD1222 COVID-19 vaccine. TCRdb's copy holds only in-frame clones and misses some; the assay was immunoSEQ multiplex PCR. The sample records approximately 120,000 clones, about nine tenths being singletons. The material was peripheral blood, obtained on day 0 of AZD1222 vaccination. Receptors were obtained from an adult in good health.

J is TRBJ1-3 and V is TRBV5-6; D unresolved. Trimming shortened V by 2 bases and J by 9 bases, and 9 bases separated the two germline ends. Germline V CDR1 and CDR2: SGHDT, YYEEEE. The CDR3 contains 12 residues. The CDR3 nucleotides are TGTGCCAGCAGCTTTGGCCCGGGCACCATATATTTT. Translation gives CASSFGPGTIYF.

As for this clone: The junction departs from germline at one end; a sequencing error may be responsible. V usage is TRBV7-7 and J usage is TRBJ1-1, with TRBD1 as a possible D gene (5 bases). The germline gives CDR1 SSHAT, CDR2 FNYEAQ (reference sequence). The CDR3 is made up of 13 amino acids. DNA for the CDR3: TGTGCTAGCAGCCCCCGCCGGGACGCTGAAGCTTTCTTT. It encodes CASSPRRDAEAFF.

The chain combines TRBV19 with TRBJ1-1; 9 bases are shared with TRBD1. The CDR3 runs to 15 residues. Germline V CDR1 and CDR2: LNHDA, SQIVND (reference sequence). V lost 4 bases, J lost 3 bases, and 6 bases stayed unmatched. CDR3 sequence: CASSSSDRGDTEAFF. The CDR3 region has the DNA TGTGCCAGTAGTAGCAGTGACAGGGGGGACACTGAAGCTTTCTTT.

The chain employs TRBV7-9 and TRBJ1-3; possible D gene TRBD1, 6 bases. The germline CDR1 and CDR2 sequences are SEHNR and FQNEAQ (reference sequence). CDR3 length: 16 amino acids. V was pared by 5 bases and J by 4 bases, with 18 bases between. The CDR3 loop reads CASSRRDQGPGNTIYF. The DNA of the CDR3 is TGTGCCAGCAGCCGGCGGGACCAGGGGCCGGGAAACACCATATATTTT. Supplemented by reference TRBV7-9 and TRBJ1-3, the full variable domain reads DTGVSQNPRHKITKRGQNVTFRCDPISEHNRLYWYRQTLGQGPEFLTYFQNEAQLEKSRLLSDRFSAERPKGSFSTLEIQRTEQGDSAMYLCASSRRDQGPGNTIYFGEGSWLTVV.

This chain uses TRBV6-5 with TRBJ1-5; 10 bases align to TRBD1. Germline CDR1 and CDR2: MNHEY and SVGAGI. This CDR3 contains 15 residues. The J segment lost 4 bases and the V segment lost 7 bases, leaving 7 bases of the junction unmatched. CDR3 amino acids: CASTLGQGGNQPQHF. CDR3 DNA: TGTGCCAGCACCCTAGGACAGGGGGGAAATCAGCCCCAGCATTTT.

This sequence joins TRBV30 and TRBJ1-2; D is ambiguous. The CDR3 extends over 16 amino acids. Germline-derived CDR1 and CDR2 are GTSNPN and SVGIG (reference sequence). The ends were cut back, 0 bases at V and 0 bases at J, with 14 bases in the middle. CDR3 DNA sequence: TGTGCCTGGAGTGTACGCGGGCGGAACCCTAACTATGGCTACACCTTC. Translating it yields CAWSVRGRNPNYGYTF.

The rearrangement uses TRBV7-2 and TRBJ2-1, with 8 bases lining up with TRBD2. The V gene end was trimmed by 5 bases and the J gene end by 10 bases; junction bases not matched to a gene: 13. In germline, CDR1 is SGHTA, CDR2 FQGNSA. The CDR3 is 15 residues long. DNA for the CDR3: TGTGCCAGCAGCCGCGGTTTGGCGGGGGGCCGAGAGCAGTTCTTC. It codes for CASSRGLAGGREQFF.

The chain employs TRBV24-1 and TRBJ1-2; 9 bases map to TRBD1. The germline V gene has CDR1 KGHDR and CDR2 SFDVKD. Germline trimming cut 2 bases from V and 6 bases from J; bases unmatched to any gene: 9. This CDR3 is built from 16 residues. CDR3 region: CATSDSKWTGDNGYTF. DNA for the CDR3: TGTGCCACCAGTGATTCGAAATGGACAGGGGACAATGGCTACACCTTC.

The CDR3 loop reads CASSLLLEKLFF. CDR3 in DNA: TGTGCCAGCAGTTTACTGCTGGAAAAACTGTTTTTT. The chain is built from TRBV28 and TRBJ1-4; no firm D call. The CDR3 runs 12 residues. V was pared by 2 bases and J by 8 bases, with 6 bases between. Looked up from germline, CDR1 is MDHEN and CDR2 is SYDVKM.

The chain uses TRBV6-5 and TRBJ1-3; D is unresolved. The CDR3 extends over 14 amino acids. Per germline, CDR1 MNHEY and CDR2 SVGAGI. Trimming stripped 6 bases from V and 0 bases from J, with 9 bases between. The CDR3 DNA sequence: TGTGCCAGCAGGGGAGGGAACTCTGGAAACACCATATATTTT. This sequence encodes CASRGGNSGNTIYF.

V is TRBV3-1 (or the pseudogene TRBV3-2) and J is TRBJ1-2; TRBD1 agrees at 7 bases. Looked up from germline, CDR1 is LGHDT and CDR2 is YNNKEL (reference sequence). The CDR3 sequence is 15 residues long. V lost 6 bases and J lost 2; bases outside the gene matches: 9. CDR3 coding DNA: TGTGCCAGCAGAGTTCCGGGACAGCTAAACTATGGCTACACCTTC. It specifies CASRVPGQLNYGYTF.

The V gene is TRBV9, the J gene TRBJ2-7, with 12 bases lining up with TRBD2. The CDR3 is 16 residues long. Germline CDR1 and CDR2: SGDLS and YYNGEE. The V gene end was trimmed by 4 bases and the J gene end by 5 bases; junction bases not matched to a gene: 10. The CDR3 nucleotides are TGTGCCAGCAGCACCCCGCTAGCGGGGGGGCCCCACGAGCAGTACTTC. Protein product: CASSTPLAGGPHEQYF.

V gene TRBV5-6 combines with J gene TRBJ2-4; D is unclear. This CDR3 has 16 residues. The V end lost 3 bases, the J end lost 8 bases, and 21 bases lay between the germline ends. CDR1 is SGHDT, CDR2 YYEEEE, per germline. The CDR3 loop reads CASSSALDLPPDIQYF. CDR3 nucleotides: TGTGCCAGCAGCTCCGCCTTAGACCTCCCGCCGGACATTCAGTACTTC.

The chain joins TRBV7-2 to TRBJ1-5; D remains unclear. The V gene's germline CDR1 is SGHTA and CDR2 FQGNSA. This CDR3 is built from 15 residues. Trimming removed 1 base from V and 0 bases from J, with 7 bases in between. CDR3 residues: CASSLDSRSNQPQHF. CDR3 sequence (DNA): TGTGCCAGCAGCTTAGACAGCCGTAGCAATCAGCCCCAGCATTTT.

The chain is built from TRBV29-1 and TRBJ1-2; D is uncertain. V dropped 6 bases and J dropped 2 bases, with 10 bases sitting between them. This CDR3 spans 12 amino acids. CDR1 and CDR2 (germline): SQVTM, ANQGSEA. This chain's CDR3 is CSVLHQNYGYTF. CDR3 coding DNA: TGCAGCGTCCTACACCAGAACTATGGCTACACCTTC.

This clone was counted once. The chain employs TRBV5-6 and TRBJ2-2; D call uncertain. The germline V gene encodes CDR1 SGHDT and CDR2 YYEEEE. The CDR3 is 14 amino acids. Trimming removed 1 base from V and 5 bases from J, with 9 bases in between. The CDR3 is CASSLLLGTGELFF. CDR3 DNA: TGTGCCAGCAGCTTGCTTCTCGGTACCGGGGAGCTGTTTTTT.

The chain employs TRBV10-3 and TRBJ2-1; the match to TRBD2 covers 13 bases. The CDR3 extends over 15 amino acids. Germline lookup yields CDR1 ENHRY and CDR2 SYGVKD. After removal of 7 bases from V and 3 bases from J, the junction contained 3 bases not matched to a gene. This CDR3 is CAITRTSGSYNEQFF. CDR3 in DNA: TGTGCCATCACCCGGACTAGCGGGAGCTACAATGAGCAGTTCTTC.

This clone came up a few times. This chain uses TRBV3-1 (or the pseudogene TRBV3-2) with TRBJ2-2, with 7 bases fitting TRBD2. Germline V gene sequence: CDR1 LGHDT, CDR2 YNNKEL (reference sequence). The V gene end was trimmed by 0 bases and the J gene end by 2 bases; junction bases not matched to a gene: 9. CDR3 size: 18 residues. CDR3 in DNA: TGTGCCAGCAGCCAAGAGAATAGGGCTAGCGGTAACACCGGGGAGCTGTTTTTT. It encodes CASSQENRASGNTGELFF.

The chain employs TRBV7-2 and TRBJ1-5; the D is unclear. The V end lost 6 bases, the J end lost 3 bases, and 6 bases lay between the germline ends. CDR1 is SGHTA and CDR2 is FQGNSA in the germline V gene. This CDR3 contains 12 residues. This CDR3 reads CASSVYNQPQHF. CDR3 DNA: TGTGCCAGCAGTGTCTACAATCAGCCCCAGCATTTT.

The chain links TRBV4-2 to TRBJ2-3; possibly TRBD1 or TRBD2 for D (5 bases each). The length of the CDR3 is 13 residues. Germline V gene sequence: CDR1 LGHNA, CDR2 YNFKEQ. V was pared by 5 bases and J by 8 bases, with 14 bases between. The CDR3 here is CASSKSGGVTQYF. The CDR3 DNA sequence: TGTGCCAGCAGCAAAAGTGGGGGTGTTACGCAGTATTTT.

The chain couples TRBV11-3 to TRBJ1-1, with 8 bases matching TRBD1. With V trimmed by 5 bases and J by 5 bases, 19 bases remained unmatched. Germline V CDR1 and CDR2: SGHNT, YENEEA. The CDR3 runs to 18 residues. DNA of the CDR3: TGTGCCAGCAGCCCGCGAGTACAGGGGGGCGGAGCGGGGACTGAAGCTTTCTTT. This encodes CASSPRVQGGGAGTEAFF.

The chain uses TRBV2 and TRBJ1-2; the D gene is possibly TRBD1 (5 bases). Germline V gives CDR1 SNHLY, CDR2 FYNNEI. The CDR3 covers 15 residues. The germline V and J ends were trimmed by 7 bases and 4 bases, with 19 bases remaining between them. The CDR3: CASTERRQSPYGYTF. The CDR3 bases are TGTGCCAGCACCGAAAGGCGACAGTCCCCCTATGGCTACACCTTC.

The rearrangement links TRBV20-1 to TRBJ2-3; 11 bases align to TRBD2. The CDR3 consists of 11 residues. Germline-derived CDR1 and CDR2 are DFQATT and SNEGSKA (reference sequence). In DNA, the CDR3 is TGCAGCACAATAGCGGGGGGGACGCAGTATTTT. The encoded protein is CSTIAGGTQYF.

The chain is built from TRBV7-9 and TRBJ2-1, with D uncertain. The CDR3 has 17 amino acids. The germline V gene encodes CDR1 SEHNR and CDR2 FQNEAQ (reference sequence). V was pared by 0 bases and J by 3 bases, with 15 bases between. DNA for the CDR3: TGTGCCAGCAGCTTAGCGACGAATCCGCAACTCTACAATGAGCAGTTCTTC. Protein sequence: CASSLATNPQLYNEQFF.

The rearrangement uses TRBV11-3 and TRBJ1-1; no clear D gene. In germline, CDR1 is SGHNT, CDR2 YENEEA. CDR3 length equals 12 residues. V was cut by 3 bases and J by 1 base, with 3 bases left in between. CDR3 bases: TGTGCCAGCAGCTTCCCGAACACTGAAGCTTTCTTT. Its translation is CASSFPNTEAFF.

This chain links TRBV2 with TRBJ2-7, with 14 bases matching TRBD2. CDR1 is SNHLY, CDR2 FYNNEI, per germline. V lost 10 bases, J lost 7 bases, and 12 bases stayed unmatched. CDR3 length: 15 amino acids. CDR3 region: CATPGLAGGRREQYF. Here the CDR3 DNA reads TGTGCCACCCCAGGACTAGCGGGGGGCCGGCGGGAGCAGTACTTC.

CDR3 DNA sequence: TGTGCCAGTAGTTCCCGGGACGGTCTCTATGGCTACACCTTC. This sequence encodes CASSSRDGLYGYTF. The chain uses TRBV19 and TRBJ1-2; tentative D call: TRBD1 (5 bases). Germline V lookup: CDR1 LNHDA, CDR2 SQIVND (reference sequence). V lost 5 bases and J 4 bases, leaving 14 bases between the germline ends. CDR3 length: 14 residues. Full variable domain (remainder filled in from reference TRBV19 and TRBJ1-2): DGGITQSPKYLFRKEGQNVTLSCEQNLNHDAMYWYRQDPGQGLRLIYYSQIVNDFQKGDIAEGYSVSREKKESFPLTVTSAQKNPTAFYLCASSSRDGLYGYTFGSGTRLTVV.

The gene calls are TRBV2 and TRBJ1-1; TRBD1 matches 8 bases. Germline values: CDR1 SNHLY, CDR2 FYNNEI. V lost 6 bases and J lost 10; bases outside the gene matches: 7. This CDR3 has 12 residues. CDR3 in amino acids: CASRAQGVGAFF. For the CDR3, the DNA is TGTGCCAGCAGGGCACAGGGGGTTGGAGCTTTCTTT.

A single count supports this clone. V gene TRBV20-1 combines with J gene TRBJ1-4; D unresolved. The CDR3 runs to 11 residues. Germline CDR1 DFQATT, CDR2 SNEGSKA (reference sequence). CDR3 DNA: TGCTCAGCCAAAAGGGATGAAAAACTGTTTTTT. Residues: CSAKRDEKLFF.

The chain uses TRBV10-3 and TRBJ2-7, with 13 bases lining up with TRBD2. CDR3 length: 16 residues. CDR1 is ENHRY, CDR2 SYGVKD, per germline. The trim removed 2 bases at V and 1 base at J, leaving 2 bases unmatched. The DNA for the CDR3 is TGTGCCATCAGTGAGCCGACTAGCGGGAGGTCCTACGAGCAGTACTTC. Translated: CAISEPTSGRSYEQYF.